A selection of T cell receptor beta chains follows, all from one sample in a study of blood T cell repertoires in COVID-19. TCRdb's table, derived via immunoSEQ multiplex PCR, lists solely in-frame clones and lacks some. The table records hundreds of thousands of clones, roughly 86% of them present only once. Sequences were obtained from peripheral blood. The source of these receptors is a woman between 25 and 40 years old with COVID-19, enrolled during active disease. CDR3s include the opening cysteine and the closing phenylalanine or tryptophan. A D gene is named only where the DNA matches it firmly.

j_call,d_call,v_call,cdr3_aa
TRBJ2-1,TRBD2,TRBV4-3,CASGTIANNNEQFF
TRBJ1-2,TRBD1,TRBV5-1,CASSSPTGDYGYTF
TRBJ2-1,TRBD1,TRBV10-1,CASSDRTGGNEQFF
TRBJ2-7,NA,TRBV7-3,CASSYSASSYEQYF
TRBJ2-7,TRBD2,TRBV7-2,CASSPPGGRAFEQYF
TRBJ2-5,NA,TRBV9,CASSASGGIGTQYF
TRBJ2-5,TRBD1,TRBV5-1,CASSLGGQGIQETQYF
TRBJ1-6,TRBD1,TRBV9,CASSVGAGTGLINSPLHF
TRBJ2-6,TRBD1,TRBV19,CASSATRGLGNVLTF
TRBJ2-5,NA,TRBV29-1,CSVGQETQYF
TRBJ2-3,TRBD2,TRBV10-2,CASDRGGDIDTQYF
TRBJ2-7,TRBD2,TRBV28,CASSWGLVSEQYF
TRBJ1-6,NA,TRBV5-4,CASSLTGNNSPLHF
TRBJ2-7,NA,TRBV29-1,CSVFAPRGEQYF
TRBJ1-5,TRBD1,TRBV7-8,CASSGGTGGIQPQHF
TRBJ1-1,TRBD1,TRBV5-1,CASSYGQGNTEAFF
TRBJ1-5,TRBD1,TRBV30,CAWSVRQGSNQPQHF
TRBJ1-3,NA,TRBV30,CAWATGGSGNTIYF
TRBJ2-2,TRBD2,TRBV10-3,CAITGLAGEVAGELFF
TRBJ2-3,NA,TRBV28,CASSRNTDTQYF
TRBJ2-3,NA,TRBV21-1,CASSKFSLDTQYF
TRBJ2-2,NA,TRBV5-1,CASSLEFSDTGELFF
TRBJ1-2,TRBD1,TRBV28,CASSYRTGGGDYGYTF
TRBJ2-7,NA,TRBV6-5,CASSYGGQYYEQYF
TRBJ2-1,TRBD2,TRBV15,CATSTSGSLHNEQFF
TRBJ2-5,NA,TRBV6-1,CASSEKLRAGKETQYF
TRBJ1-5,NA,TRBV18,CASSPRADQPQHF